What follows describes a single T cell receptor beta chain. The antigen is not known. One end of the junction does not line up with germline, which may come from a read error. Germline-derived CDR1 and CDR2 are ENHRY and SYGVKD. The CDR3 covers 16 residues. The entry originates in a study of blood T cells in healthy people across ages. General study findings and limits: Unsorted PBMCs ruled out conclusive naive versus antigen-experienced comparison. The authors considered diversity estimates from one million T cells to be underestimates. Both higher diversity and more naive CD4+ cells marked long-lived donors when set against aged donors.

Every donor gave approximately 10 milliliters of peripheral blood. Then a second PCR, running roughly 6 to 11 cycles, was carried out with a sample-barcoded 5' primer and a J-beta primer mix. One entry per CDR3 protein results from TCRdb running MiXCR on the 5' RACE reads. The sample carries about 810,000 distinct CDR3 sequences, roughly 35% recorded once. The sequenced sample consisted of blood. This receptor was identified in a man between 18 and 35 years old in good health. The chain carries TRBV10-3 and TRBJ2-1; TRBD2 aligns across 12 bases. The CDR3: CASSWTSGKGYNEQFF. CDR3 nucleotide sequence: TGTGCCAGCAGTTGGACTAGCGGGAAAGGCTACAATGAGCAGTTCTTC.